One sample yielded the 21 T cell receptor beta chains listed below, sequenced in a study of patients and donors after allogeneic stem cell transplantation. TCRdb called the RT-PCR reads again in MiXCR, with one record for every CDR3 protein. The table lists some 20,000 distinct CDR3 sequences, 29% of them singletons, with roughly half in the top ten. The sequenced sample consisted of blood, either unsorted or a sorted T cell fraction (not recorded which). These TCRs come from a human donor who was either an allogeneic HSCT recipient or a stem cell or donor lymphocyte infusion donor (not recorded which). It is not recorded whose cells these are; they may come from a transplant donor.

The chain uses TRBV6-5 and TRBJ2-2; tentative D call: TRBD1 (6 bases). The CDR3 extends over 14 amino acids. Looked up from germline, CDR1 is MNHEY and CDR2 is SVGAGI. V was clipped by 7 bases and J by 6 bases, with 15 bases between them. This CDR3 reads CASTWGQPAGELFF. CDR3 nucleotide sequence: TGTGCCAGCACTTGGGGACAACCGGCCGGGGAGCTGTTTTTT.

This clonotype came up many times. The V call is TRBV11-1, the J call TRBJ2-5; D is perhaps TRBD2 (5 bases). V lost 5 bases and J 5 bases, leaving 12 bases between the germline ends. Germline V gene sequence: CDR1 SGHAT, CDR2 FQDESV (reference sequence). The CDR3 totals 13 residues. In nucleotides, the CDR3 is TGTGCCAGCAGCCGGATCTCGGGGGAGACCCAGTACTTC. Encoded protein: CASSRISGETQYF.

This clonotype has more than one count but fewer than ten. V is TRBV7-9 and J is TRBJ1-4, with D maybe TRBD1 (5 bases). With 1 base removed from V and 4 bases from J, the gap between germline ends came to 16 bases. The germline CDR1 and CDR2 sequences are SEHNR and FQNEAQ (reference sequence). The CDR3 length is 17 residues. CDR3 nucleotides: TGTGCCAGCAGCTTAGAGGGAGGGGTCAACATTAATGAAAAACTGTTTTTT. Its protein is CASSLEGGVNINEKLFF.

This rearrangement joins TRBV9 to TRBJ1-4, with a possible D match to TRBD1 (6 bases). This CDR3 is built from 15 residues. V lost 0 bases and J 10 bases, leaving 16 bases between the germline ends. CDR1 is SGDLS and CDR2 is YYNGEE in the germline V gene. The CDR3 bases are TGTGCCAGCAGCGTAGGTCCAGGGGAAAGGGGAAAACTGTTTTTT. Residues: CASSVGPGERGKLFF.

The rearrangement joins TRBV7-3 to TRBJ1-1, with a weak D call TRBD1 (6 bases). CDR1 and CDR2 from the germline V gene are SGHTA and FQGTGA. The CDR3 sequence is 13 residues long. With 5 bases removed from V and 10 bases from J, the gap between germline ends came to 17 bases. CDR3 protein: CASSPRGRGRAFF. The DNA for the CDR3 is TGTGCCAGCAGCCCCCGGGGCAGGGGACGAGCTTTCTTT.

This clonotype has a handful of counts. J is TRBJ1-1 and V is TRBV6-1; D perhaps matches TRBD1 (6 bases). The ends were cut back, 5 bases at V and 2 bases at J, with 18 bases in the middle. There are 16 residues in the CDR3. CDR1 MNHNS and CDR2 SASEGT come from the germline V gene. This chain's CDR3 is CASSKTGNPQNTEAFF. The CDR3 coding sequence is TGTGCCAGCAGTAAAACAGGGAACCCTCAAAACACTGAAGCTTTCTTT.

This clonotype was detected only a few times. V usage is TRBV6-1 and J usage is TRBJ1-5, with TRBD1 matching over 9 bases. This CDR3 comprises 16 residues. The trim removed 2 bases at V and 7 bases at J, leaving 9 bases unmatched. CDR1 and CDR2 from the germline V gene are MNHNS and SASEGT. The CDR3 DNA reads TGTGCCAGCAGTGAAAGGTCGGGACAGGGAGGACAGCCCCAGCATTTT. It codes for CASSERSGQGGQPQHF.

The CDR3, as DNA: TGTGCCAGCAGCGTAGGACAGGCCCTCTTCTCCTACAATGAGCAGTTCTTC. Its protein product is CASSVGQALFSYNEQFF. The chain uses TRBV9 and TRBJ2-1, with D possibly TRBD1 on 6 matching bases. V gave up 0 bases and J gave up 0 bases, with 13 bases separating them. Germline V CDR1 and CDR2: SGDLS, YYNGEE. This CDR3 region has 17 residues.

V and J are TRBV9 and TRBJ1-6; tentatively, D is TRBD1 (5 bases). CDR3 size: 15 residues. In germline, CDR1 is SGDLS, CDR2 YYNGEE. The germline V and J ends were trimmed by 3 bases and 6 bases, with 13 bases remaining between them. CDR3 residues: CASSENRTRNSPLHF. CDR3 DNA sequence: TGTGCCAGCAGCGAAAACAGGACACGTAATTCACCCCTCCACTTT. The full variable domain, rest sourced from reference TRBV9 and TRBJ1-6, is DSGVTQTPKHLITATGQRVTLRCSPRSGDLSVYWYQQSLDQGLQFLIQYYNGEERAKGNILERFSAQQFPDLHSELNLSSLELGDSALYFCASSENRTRNSPLHFGNGTRLTVT.

The gene calls are TRBV7-3 and TRBJ2-1, with 13 nucleotides matching TRBD2. Germline CDR1 SGHTA, CDR2 FQGTGA. This CDR3 region has 15 residues. The junction had 6 bases not matched to a gene; V was cut back by 4 bases and J by 9 bases. The CDR3, as DNA: TGTGCCAGCAGCTCGGGACTAGCGGGGAGGGGTGAGCAGTTCTTC. Its protein product is CASSSGLAGRGEQFF.

This sequence joins TRBV6-2 or TRBV6-3 and TRBJ2-1, with D unresolved. Germline V gives CDR1 MNHEY, CDR2 SVGEGT. V was shortened by 5 bases and J by 0 bases, with 14 bases between the two germline ends. There are 16 residues in the CDR3. The CDR3 DNA is TGTGCCAGCAGTCCGCAACAGTTATTCTCCTACAATGAGCAGTTCTTC. This encodes CASSPQQLFSYNEQFF.

This clonotype was seen more than once but under ten times. The gene calls are TRBV3-1 and TRBJ2-5, with 12 bases matching TRBD2. Trimming took 1 base from V and 5 from J; bases not matched to a gene: 8. CDR1 LGHDT and CDR2 YNNKEL come from the germline V gene (reference sequence). CDR3 length: 17 residues. The CDR3 DNA sequence: TGTGCCAGCAGCCAAGTCGGACTAGCGGGGAAGTCGGAGACCCAGTACTTC. As protein: CASSQVGLAGKSETQYF.

This chain joins TRBV20-1 and TRBJ1-1; 11 bases fit TRBD1. Germline V CDR1 and CDR2: DFQATT, SNEGSKA (reference sequence). V was pared by 5 bases and J by 0 bases, with 5 bases of the junction left unmatched. This CDR3 spans 15 amino acids. CDR3 amino acids: CSAEGDRGVNTEAFF. The CDR3 DNA reads as TGCAGTGCTGAGGGGGACAGGGGGGTGAACACTGAAGCTTTCTTT.

V gene TRBV9 combines with J gene TRBJ2-1; D unresolved. This CDR3 spans 16 amino acids. Deletions cut 0 bases from V and 5 bases from J, with 15 bases between. Germline V lookup: CDR1 SGDLS, CDR2 YYNGEE. The CDR3 coding sequence is TGTGCCAGCAGCGTAGACCAGCCTAAATCCAACAATGAGCAGTTCTTC. The encoded protein is CASSVDQPKSNNEQFF.

This clonotype was seen only a few times. The chain is built from TRBV11-2 and TRBJ1-5; tentative D call: TRBD1 (5 bases). V was shortened by 0 bases and J by 6 bases, with 9 bases between the two germline ends. CDR1 and CDR2 from the germline V gene are SGHAT and FQNNGV. This CDR3 comprises 14 residues. CDR3 DNA sequence: TGTGCCAGCAGCTTAGATGGGGGGTTTCAGCCCCAGCATTTT. This gives the protein CASSLDGGFQPQHF.

The genes are TRBV2 and TRBJ2-3; 7 bases map to TRBD2. Germline V CDR1 and CDR2: SNHLY, FYNNEI. This CDR3 has 14 residues. J was trimmed by 0 bases and V by 11 bases; bases with no gene match: 8. The CDR3 nucleotides are TGTGCCCGAACGGCGGGGGAGAGCACAGATACGCAGTATTTT. Protein product: CARTAGESTDTQYF.

This clonotype turned up a few times. V usage is TRBV6-5 and J usage is TRBJ1-3; possible D gene TRBD1, 6 bases. The CDR3 has 14 amino acids. V shed 7 bases and J shed 5 bases, with 15 bases lying between them. Looked up from germline, CDR1 is MNHEY and CDR2 is SVGAGI. This CDR3 reads CASITYRERNTIYF. The CDR3 DNA reads as TGTGCCAGCATTACCTACAGGGAGAGAAACACCATATATTTT.

On this clonotype itself: The missing conserved phenylalanine or tryptophan at the end of this CDR3 makes a read error likely. The genes are TRBV5-1 and TRBJ1-2; tentative D call: TRBD1 (5 bases). Per the germline V gene, CDR1 is SGHRS and CDR2 is YFSETQ. V was clipped by 2 bases and J by 4 bases, with 12 bases between them. CDR3 length equals 14 residues. The CDR3 loop reads CASSFEQGSYGYTS. The DNA of the CDR3 is TGCGCCAGCAGCTTTGAGCAGGGTAGCTATGGCTACACCTCC.

The chain recombines TRBV11-2 with TRBJ1-6; TRBD1 might be the D (6 bases). The germline gives CDR1 SGHAT, CDR2 FQNNGV. The CDR3 is 15 amino acids. Deletions cut 6 bases from V and 1 base from J, with 10 bases between. The DNA of the CDR3 is TGTGCCAGCAGGCCAGGGGAATCCTATAATTCACCCCTCCACTTT. Translating gives CASRPGESYNSPLHF.

This clonotype was seen many times. V usage is TRBV10-3 and J usage is TRBJ1-1; D is perhaps TRBD1 (5 bases). The CDR3 runs 14 residues. The germline V gene has CDR1 ENHRY and CDR2 SYGVKD. The V gene lost 4 bases and the J gene lost 0 bases, with 9 bases spanning the gap. This CDR3 reads CAISAGLLNTEAFF. DNA for the CDR3: TGTGCCATCAGTGCGGGACTTTTGAACACTGAAGCTTTCTTT.

This clonotype is medium-sized (0.01 to 0.1%) in the sample. The V and J genes are TRBV12-3 or TRBV12-4 and TRBJ2-1, with D possibly TRBD1 on 6 matching bases. Trimming pared 5 bases from V and 9 bases from J, leaving 14 bases between. CDR3 length: 13 amino acids. The CDR3 bases are TGTGCCAGCAGTAAGACAGGCAACGGTGAGCAGTTCTTC. Translating it yields CASSKTGNGEQFF.